The 27 T cell receptor beta chains below come from one sample, sequenced in a study of blood T cell repertoires in COVID-19 (dated by TCRdb to 2020 to 2022). Preparation of the library involved the immunoSEQ multiplex PCR assay. TCRdb provides this immuneACCESS table in a form limited to in-frame rearrangements. Some clones are lacking; in checked studies, under half of them reflect an unresolved V gene, and why the rest are absent is not known. Across this sample there are about 190,000 clones, with 89% seen only once. The ten largest clones take up about 7% of the sample. The sample was peripheral blood. Receptors were obtained from a man aged 35-49 years with acute or convalescent COVID-19.

The CDR3 loop reads CASSLRGGQETQYF. The CDR3 nucleotides are TGCGCCAGCAGCCTAAGGGGCGGCCAAGAGACCCAGTACTTC. The gene calls are TRBV4-3 and TRBJ2-5; a weak D match, TRBD1 (5 bases). Trimming took 4 bases from V and 1 from J, leaving 10 bases between them. Germline V gene lookup returns CDR1 LGHNA and CDR2 YSLEER. CDR3 length equals 14 residues.

This clone was detected once. The chain combines TRBV7-2 with TRBJ2-2; weak D call: TRBD2 (6 bases). This CDR3 is built from 15 residues. CDR1 and CDR2 from the germline V gene are SGHTA and FQGNSA. V lost 3 bases, J lost 0 bases, and 8 bases lay in between. CDR3 sequence: CASSLTRPNTGELFF. The CDR3 DNA is TGTGCCAGCAGCTTGACTAGACCGAACACCGGGGAGCTGTTTTTT.

This CDR3 is CAIGGGHLNTEAFF. The CDR3 DNA sequence: TGTGCCATCGGGGGGGGACACCTGAACACTGAAGCTTTCTTT. The chain uses TRBV10-3 and TRBJ1-1; the D gene is possibly TRBD1 (6 bases). Germline CDR1 is ENHRY and CDR2 is SYGVKD. V gave up 8 bases and J gave up 0 bases, with 13 bases separating them. The CDR3 length is 14 residues.

The CDR3 sequence: CASSLILVGNNEQFF. CDR3 coding DNA: TGCGCCAGCAGCTTGATTTTGGTGGGCAACAATGAGCAGTTCTTC. The chain combines TRBV5-1 with TRBJ2-1; D gene uncertain. Germline loops: CDR1 SGHRS, CDR2 YFSETQ. CDR3 size: 15 residues. V was trimmed by 1 base and J by 5 bases, leaving 13 bases between them.

V and J are TRBV5-1 and TRBJ1-1; the D gene is possibly TRBD1 (6 bases). This CDR3 is 17 amino acids long. Germline values: CDR1 SGHRS, CDR2 YFSETQ. Deletions cut 4 bases from V and 2 bases from J, with 21 bases between. In DNA form, the CDR3 reads TGCGCCAGCAGCCCGTGGGAAGTGGTGGGGGCCAACACTGAAGCTTTCTTT. It codes for CASSPWEVVGANTEAFF.

V and J are TRBV6-1 and TRBJ1-1; 8 nucleotides match TRBD1. V lost 2 bases to trimming and J lost 1 base; unmatched junction nucleotides: 3. There are 15 residues in the CDR3. Germline V gene data show CDR1 as MNHNS and CDR2 as SASEGT. CDR3 nucleotides: TGTGCCAGCAGTGAAACGACAGGGGCGAACACTGAAGCTTTCTTT. This sequence encodes CASSETTGANTEAFF.

V gene TRBV19 combines with J gene TRBJ2-7, with 9 bases identical to TRBD1. Germline V CDR1 and CDR2: LNHDA, SQIVND (reference sequence). The CDR3 totals 18 residues. The V segment lost 4 bases and the J segment 2 bases; nucleotides outside the gene matches: 15. CDR3 nucleotides: TGTGCCAGTAGTACGGTCCCCATTCGACAGGGGGAGACCTACGAGCAGTACTTC. It yields the protein CASSTVPIRQGETYEQYF.

The rearrangement joins TRBV6-5 to TRBJ2-7; perhaps TRBD1 as D (5 bases). Germline-derived CDR1 and CDR2 are MNHEY and SVGAGI. Deletions cut 6 bases from V and 5 bases from J, with 11 bases between. This CDR3 is built from 12 residues. This CDR3 reads CASSPTGNEQYF. The CDR3 bases are TGTGCCAGCAGCCCCACAGGAAACGAGCAGTACTTC.

This rearrangement joins TRBV6-4 to TRBJ1-5, with unresolved D. The germline CDR1 and CDR2 sequences are MRHNA and SNTAGT. Between the trimmed V and J ends, which lost 0 bases and 4 bases, there was a span of 4 bases. The CDR3 sequence is 13 residues long. DNA of the CDR3: TGTGCCAGCAGTGACTCCATGAATCAGCCCCAGCATTTT. Amino acids: CASSDSMNQPQHF.

The rearrangement uses TRBV27 and TRBJ1-5; perhaps TRBD1 as D (6 bases). Deletions cut 4 bases from V and 1 base from J, with 17 bases between. The CDR3 covers 17 residues. CDR1 and CDR2 from the germline V gene are MNHEY and SMNVEV (reference sequence). The CDR3 nucleotides read TGTGCCAGCAGTTCGATAAAGACAGGTTTGAGCAATCAGCCCCAGCATTTT. It codes for CASSSIKTGLSNQPQHF.

The chain combines TRBV15 with TRBJ1-1; D is possibly TRBD1 (6 bases). Per germline, CDR1 LNHNV and CDR2 YYDKDF (reference sequence). The CDR3 is made up of 13 amino acids. The germline V and J ends were trimmed by 0 bases and 5 bases, with 7 bases remaining between them. The chain's CDR3 is CATSREQGTEAFF. The CDR3 DNA reads as TGTGCCACCAGCAGAGAACAGGGAACTGAAGCTTTCTTT.

V is TRBV5-6 and J is TRBJ1-5; D is ambiguous. From germline, CDR1 is SGHDT and CDR2 YYEEEE. The CDR3 contains 14 residues. V was trimmed by 2 bases and J by 6 bases, leaving 12 bases between them. The CDR3 sequence: CASSLGLSGQPQHF. The CDR3 nucleotides are TGTGCCAGCAGCTTAGGATTGTCGGGTCAGCCCCAGCATTTT.

The CDR3 region is CATSRDGGATGELFF. For the CDR3, the DNA is TGTGCCACCAGCAGAGATGGGGGGGCCACCGGGGAGCTGTTTTTT. The chain links TRBV15 to TRBJ2-2; TRBD2 might be the D (7 bases). The germline V gene has CDR1 LNHNV and CDR2 YYDKDF (reference sequence). This CDR3 is 15 amino acids long. V was cut by 0 bases and J by 4 bases, with 9 bases left in between.

In its sample, this clone was seen once. The V call is TRBV2, the J call TRBJ2-5; 10 bases line up with TRBD2. Germline values: CDR1 SNHLY, CDR2 FYNNEI. The CDR3 is 13 amino acids. Trimming at V came to 5 bases and at J to 5 bases, leaving 2 bases not matched to a gene. The CDR3 is CASSYSGGETQYF. DNA of the CDR3: TGTGCCAGCAGTTATAGCGGGGGGGAGACCCAGTACTTC.

The chain couples TRBV11-2 to TRBJ2-7; 10 bases map to TRBD2. Per the germline V gene, CDR1 is SGHAT and CDR2 is FQNNGV. This CDR3 is 15 amino acids long. V lost 5 bases, J lost 0 bases, and 4 bases stayed unmatched. CDR3 in amino acids: CASSPGLADSYEQYF. CDR3 DNA: TGTGCCAGCAGCCCAGGACTAGCGGACTCCTACGAGCAGTACTTC.

The rearrangement uses TRBV18 and TRBJ2-5; a possible D gene is TRBD1 (6 bases). Germline V gene lookup returns CDR1 KGHSH and CDR2 LQKENI. The germline V and J ends were trimmed by 4 bases and 3 bases, with 9 bases remaining between them. The CDR3 spans 13 residues. The CDR3 loop reads CASSRQVEETQYF. Here the CDR3 DNA reads TGTGCCAGCTCACGACAGGTAGAAGAGACCCAGTACTTC. The entire variable domain, with the rest obtained from reference TRBV18 and TRBJ2-5, is as follows: NAGVMQNPRHLVRRRGQEARLRCSPMKGHSHVYWYRQLPEEGLKFMVYLQKENIIDESGMPKERFSAEFPKEGPSILRIQQVVRGDSAAYFCASSRQVEETQYFGPGTRLLVL.

The rearrangement links TRBV24-1 to TRBJ1-2, with D maybe TRBD1 (5 bases). This CDR3 has 12 residues. Germline lookup yields CDR1 KGHDR and CDR2 SFDVKD. V shed 1 base and J shed 10 bases, with 9 bases lying between them. The CDR3 loop is CATSDFGALYTF. Here the CDR3 DNA reads TGTGCCACCAGTGATTTTGGGGCCCTCTACACCTTC.

The J gene is TRBJ1-4, the V gene TRBV6-1; a possible D gene is TRBD1 (5 bases). The germline V gene has CDR1 MNHNS and CDR2 SASEGT. V lost 2 bases, J lost 10 bases, and 14 bases lay in between. This CDR3 spans 14 amino acids. The CDR3 loop reads CASSERADGGKLFF. CDR3 bases: TGTGCCAGCAGTGAAAGGGCGGACGGGGGAAAACTGTTTTTT.

This chain links TRBV24-1 with TRBJ2-2; D possibly corresponds to TRBD1 (6 bases). Trimming shortened V by 2 bases and J by 0 bases, and 12 bases separated the two germline ends. The V gene's germline CDR1 is KGHDR and CDR2 SFDVKD. The CDR3 is made up of 17 amino acids. The CDR3 here is CATSDSRTATNTGELFF. The CDR3 DNA is TGTGCCACCAGTGATTCCCGGACAGCCACGAACACCGGGGAGCTGTTTTTT.

The chain uses TRBV5-4 and TRBJ1-1; 7 bases line up with TRBD1. The germline V gene has CDR1 SGHNT and CDR2 YYREEE (reference sequence). V shed 6 bases and J 0 bases; nucleotides not matched to a gene: 8. The CDR3 is 15 residues long. The CDR3 nucleotides read TGTGCCAGCAACCCGCCGGGACAGATGAACACTGAAGCTTTCTTT. It specifies CASNPPGQMNTEAFF. Together with reference TRBV5-4 and TRBJ1-1, the CDR3 gives the full variable domain: ETGVTQSPTHLIKTRGQQVTLRCSSQSGHNTVSWYQQALGQGPQFIFQYYREEENGRGNFPPRFSGLQFPNYSSELNVNALELDDSALYLCASNPPGQMNTEAFFGQGTRLTVV.

This clone was seen only once. The chain carries TRBV28 and TRBJ2-7; 10 bases are a match to TRBD1. V lost 4 bases to trimming and J lost 4 bases; unmatched junction nucleotides: 10. This CDR3 has 16 amino acids. CDR1 and CDR2 (germline): MDHEN, SYDVKM. The CDR3 protein is CASSSTPGTGDYEQYF. CDR3 DNA: TGTGCCAGCAGTTCAACCCCCGGGACAGGGGATTACGAGCAGTACTTC.

The chain has TRBV30 and TRBJ1-3; perhaps TRBD1 as D (5 bases). Trimming cost V 1 base and J 0 bases, with 13 bases left between them. From germline, CDR1 is GTSNPN and CDR2 SVGIG (reference sequence). The CDR3 has 16 residues. As DNA, the CDR3 is TGTGCCTGGAGTGGCGTACACGACAGCTCTGGAAACACCATATATTTT. Protein product: CAWSGVHDSSGNTIYF.

CDR3 bases: TGCGCCAGCAGCTTTGGGACAGGGGAAGATACGCAGTATTTT. Translated: CASSFGTGEDTQYF. The rearrangement links TRBV5-1 to TRBJ2-3; 10 bases fit TRBD1. J was trimmed by 5 bases and V by 2 bases; bases with no gene match: 2. This CDR3 has 14 residues. CDR1 SGHRS and CDR2 YFSETQ come from the germline V gene.

CDR3 in amino acids: CASSTDRVGTDTQYF. CDR3 nucleotides: TGTGCCAGCTCGACGGACAGGGTGGGGACAGATACGCAGTATTTT. This chain links TRBV18 with TRBJ2-3; 8 bases fit TRBD1. Germline lookup yields CDR1 KGHSH and CDR2 LQKENI. There are 15 residues in the CDR3. Losses at the gene ends were 6 bases for V and 3 bases for J; bases not matched to a gene: 8.

A few counts support this clone. V gene TRBV7-9 combines with J gene TRBJ2-1, with 12 bases aligning to TRBD2. CDR3 length: 16 residues. The germline V gene has CDR1 SEHNR and CDR2 FQNEAQ (reference sequence). With V trimmed by 5 bases and J by 2 bases, 4 bases remained unmatched. CDR3 sequence: CASSPSGGVTYNEQFF. CDR3 in DNA: TGTGCCAGCAGCCCTAGCGGGGGGGTTACCTACAATGAGCAGTTCTTC. Together with reference TRBV7-9 and TRBJ2-1, the CDR3 gives the full variable domain: DTGVSQNPRHKITKRGQNVTFRCDPISEHNRLYWYRQTLGQGPEFLTYFQNEAQLEKSRLLSDRFSAERPKGSFSTLEIQRTEQGDSAMYLCASSPSGGVTYNEQFFGPGTRLTVL.

The chain employs TRBV19 and TRBJ2-1; possibly TRBD2 for D (6 bases). The CDR3 sequence is 15 residues long. V lost 1 base and J lost 9, with 16 bases in between. Germline CDR1 is LNHDA and CDR2 is SQIVND (reference sequence). The CDR3 loop is CASSIGGTVLGEQFF. CDR3 coding DNA: TGTGCCAGTAGTATAGGGGGGACTGTACTGGGTGAGCAGTTCTTC.

This clone appeared a single time. The chain carries TRBV9 and TRBJ1-1, with unresolved D. V was cut by 4 bases and J by 1 base, with 11 bases left in between. CDR1 and CDR2 from the germline V gene are SGDLS and YYNGEE. This CDR3 spans 14 amino acids. For the CDR3, the DNA is TGTGCCAGCAGCTTTACCGCGGGGAACACTGAAGCTTTCTTT. Residues: CASSFTAGNTEAFF.